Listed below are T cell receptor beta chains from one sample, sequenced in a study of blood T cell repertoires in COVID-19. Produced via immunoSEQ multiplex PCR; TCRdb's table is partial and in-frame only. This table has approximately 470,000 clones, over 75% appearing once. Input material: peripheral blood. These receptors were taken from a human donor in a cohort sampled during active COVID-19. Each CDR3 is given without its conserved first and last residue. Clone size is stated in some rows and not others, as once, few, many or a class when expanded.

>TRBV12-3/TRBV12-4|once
ASRRTLTEAF
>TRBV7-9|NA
ASSLASSGRYNEQF
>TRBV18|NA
ASSPRTDSGNTIY
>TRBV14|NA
ASSRTYNEKLF
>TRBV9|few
ASNIAGDTDTQY
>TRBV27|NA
ASSLWDRINEQY
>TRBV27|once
ASSLRARTSGRGGTQY
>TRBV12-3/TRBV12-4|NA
ASSLGVYQPQH
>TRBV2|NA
ASGGIRAETQY
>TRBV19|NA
ASDPGTSETGELF
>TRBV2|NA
ASSRDRDQPQH
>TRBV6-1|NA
ASSDRGQWAEAF
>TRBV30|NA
AWSGEQEKLF
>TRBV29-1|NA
SVRDRGNSPLH
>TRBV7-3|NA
ASSLTRQETQY
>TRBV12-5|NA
ASGRDRVLYGYT
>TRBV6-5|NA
ASSSPHRGENTEAF
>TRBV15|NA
ATSPAARDYGYT
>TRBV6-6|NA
ASVTSPEETQY
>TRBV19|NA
ASSTDSGANVLT
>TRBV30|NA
AWRPGLAGRETQY
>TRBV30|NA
AWSRDSLTNEQF
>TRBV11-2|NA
ASSYTPTGGWTEAF
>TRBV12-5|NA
ASGLIQASNQPQH
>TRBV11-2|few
ASSLVVGTGGLGETQY
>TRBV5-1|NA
ASSLAWQGVGKLF
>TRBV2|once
ASKEAANTEAF
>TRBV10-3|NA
AISPGTPMNTEAF
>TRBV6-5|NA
ASRRGAGKETQY
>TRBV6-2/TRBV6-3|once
ASSYGGPNTEAF
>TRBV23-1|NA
ASSQSLALEETQY
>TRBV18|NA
ASSPRTTGTGVDTEAF
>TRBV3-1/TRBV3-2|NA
ASSQPGYGYT
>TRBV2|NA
ASSPRTGPSGANVLT
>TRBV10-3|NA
AISEPTEVREDEQY
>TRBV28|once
ASSQVGTGAYEQY
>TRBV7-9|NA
ASSLVPSGSYT
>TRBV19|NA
ASSSPGQSYEQY
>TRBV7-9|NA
ASRGPQGSTYTDTQY
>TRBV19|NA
ASSGFGGRVETQY
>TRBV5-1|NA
ASRADGTSGPLSSYEQY
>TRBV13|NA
ASSWTSGDTQY
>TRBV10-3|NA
AISERSLANGELF
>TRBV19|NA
ASSSQGTQETQY
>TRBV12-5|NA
ASLRGGRVRGEQF
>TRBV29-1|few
SAVRGTSGRAYNEQF
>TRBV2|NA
ASSDRMDSPLH
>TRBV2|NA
ASSFEGGSRRETQY
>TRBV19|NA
ASTTGAPYNEQF
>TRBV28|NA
ASSLNRGPAGELF
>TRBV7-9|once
ASSPQGDQPQH
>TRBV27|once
ASSSELAGGPNTGELF
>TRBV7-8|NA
ASSRGGLAGDGETQY